The TCR beta chain under discussion was sequenced for a study of blood T cell repertoires in COVID-19. On the study more broadly: Acute and convalescent COVID-19 samples came from the United States, Italy and Spain. PBMCs, B-cell-depleted T cells, or T cells provided the cDNA or gDNA that made up the material.

Original methodology: How many nucleated cells were present was estimated from reference gene primer amplification. The assay was immunoSEQ multiplex PCR, and TCRdb's table has in-frame clones only and misses some. V, J and clone size reflect that table, while D and trimming were determined from the DNA. Here the sample spans about 140,000 clones, approximately 90% being singletons. The sample comprised peripheral blood. The TCR originated in a woman aged 80 or over with acute or convalescent COVID-19.

In DNA, the CDR3 is TGTGCCAGCAGTTTTGGGCCCCATCAGCCCCAGCATTTT. This codes for CASSFGPHQPQHF. The gene calls are TRBV12-3 or TRBV12-4 and TRBJ1-5; D gene ambiguous. The CDR3 is 13 amino acids. Trimming cost V 3 bases and J 5 bases, with 8 bases left between them.